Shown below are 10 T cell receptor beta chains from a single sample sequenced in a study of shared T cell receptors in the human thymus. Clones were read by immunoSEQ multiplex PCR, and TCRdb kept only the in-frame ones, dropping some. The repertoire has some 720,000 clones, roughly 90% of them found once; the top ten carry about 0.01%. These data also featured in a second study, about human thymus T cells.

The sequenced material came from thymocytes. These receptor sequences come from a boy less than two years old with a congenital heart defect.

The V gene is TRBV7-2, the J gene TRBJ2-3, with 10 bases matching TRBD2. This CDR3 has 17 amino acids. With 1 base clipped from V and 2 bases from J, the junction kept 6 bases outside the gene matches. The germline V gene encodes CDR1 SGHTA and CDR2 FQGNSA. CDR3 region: CASSLDSSGSTTDTQYF. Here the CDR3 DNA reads TGTGCCAGCAGCTTAGATTCTAGCGGGAGTACCACAGATACGCAGTATTTT.

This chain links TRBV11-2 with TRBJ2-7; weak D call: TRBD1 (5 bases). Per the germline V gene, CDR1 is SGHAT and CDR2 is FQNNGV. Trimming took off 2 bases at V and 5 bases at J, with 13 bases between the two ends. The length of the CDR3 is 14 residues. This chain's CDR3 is CASSLKAGRNEQYF. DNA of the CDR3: TGTGCCAGCAGCTTAAAGGCAGGGCGAAACGAGCAGTACTTC.

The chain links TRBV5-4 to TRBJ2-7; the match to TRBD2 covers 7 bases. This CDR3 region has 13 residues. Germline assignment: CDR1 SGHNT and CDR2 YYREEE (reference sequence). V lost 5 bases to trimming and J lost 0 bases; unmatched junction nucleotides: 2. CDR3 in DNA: TGTGCCAGCAGAAAGCGGGGCTCCTACGAGCAGTACTTC. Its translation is CASRKRGSYEQYF.

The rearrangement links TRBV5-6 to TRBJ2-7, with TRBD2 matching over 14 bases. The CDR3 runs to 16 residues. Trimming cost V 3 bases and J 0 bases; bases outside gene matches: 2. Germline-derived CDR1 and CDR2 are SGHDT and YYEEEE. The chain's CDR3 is CASSWTSGRTSYEQYF. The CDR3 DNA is TGTGCCAGCAGCTGGACTAGCGGGAGGACCTCCTACGAGCAGTACTTC.

The CDR3 coding sequence is TGTGCCAGCAGCCCAGAAGGGAGGGCCTCTTACAATGAGCAGTTCTTC. Translated: CASSPEGRASYNEQFF. The chain couples TRBV13 to TRBJ2-1, with 7 bases aligning to TRBD2. V gave up 5 bases and J gave up 4 bases; unmatched junction bases: 11. The CDR3 is 16 amino acids. Germline values: CDR1 PRHDT, CDR2 FYEKMQ (reference sequence).

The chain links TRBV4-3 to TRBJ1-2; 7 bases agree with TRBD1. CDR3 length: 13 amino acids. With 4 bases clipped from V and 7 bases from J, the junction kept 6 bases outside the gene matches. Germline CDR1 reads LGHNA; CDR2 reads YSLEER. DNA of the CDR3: TGCGCCAGCAGCCCGTACTCAGGGGGTGGCTACACCTTC. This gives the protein CASSPYSGGGYTF.

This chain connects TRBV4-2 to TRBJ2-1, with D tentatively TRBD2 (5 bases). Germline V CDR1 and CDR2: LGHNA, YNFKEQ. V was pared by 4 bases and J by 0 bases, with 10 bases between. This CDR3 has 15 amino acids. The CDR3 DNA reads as TGTGCCAGCAGCCGGAATAGCGACTCCTACAATGAGCAGTTCTTC. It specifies CASSRNSDSYNEQFF.

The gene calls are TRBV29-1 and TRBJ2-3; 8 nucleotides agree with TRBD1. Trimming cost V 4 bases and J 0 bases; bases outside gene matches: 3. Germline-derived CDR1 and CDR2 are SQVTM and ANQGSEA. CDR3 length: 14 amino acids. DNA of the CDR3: TGCAGCGTTGGGGGGGACAGGAGCACAGATACGCAGTATTTT. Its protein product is CSVGGDRSTDTQYF.

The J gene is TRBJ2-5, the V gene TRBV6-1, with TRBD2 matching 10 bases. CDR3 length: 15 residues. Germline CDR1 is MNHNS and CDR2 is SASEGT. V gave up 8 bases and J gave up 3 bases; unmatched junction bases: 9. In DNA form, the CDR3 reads TGTGCCAGCGGAGGACTAGCGGAGCAAGAAGAGACCCAGTACTTC. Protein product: CASGGLAEQEETQYF.

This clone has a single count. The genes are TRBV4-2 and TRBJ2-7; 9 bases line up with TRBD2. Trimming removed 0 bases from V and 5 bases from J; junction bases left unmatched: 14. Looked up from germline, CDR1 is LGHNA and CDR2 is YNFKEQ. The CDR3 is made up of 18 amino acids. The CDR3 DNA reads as TGTGCCAGCAGCCAAGACGGGGGGCGTGCTAGCGGGATCCACGAGCAGTACTTC. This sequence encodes CASSQDGGRASGIHEQYF.